This T cell receptor beta chain was found in a study of T cells after yellow fever vaccination. The CDR3 length is 15 residues. V was clipped by 2 bases and J by 3 bases, with 11 bases between them. Germline CDR1 and CDR2: SGHVS and FNYEAQ. A remark on this clonotype: The antigen is undetermined.

Whole-study findings and limits: Shared CD4/CD8 clonotypes were a small share, likely from convergent recombination. Detected again after the booster were most primary-vaccination clones, at 95% to 96% CD4 and roughly 88% CD8. In FACS-sorted repertoires, abundant clonotypes from the bulk population could appear as contaminants.

As TCR cDNA was made by 5'RACE template switching, a universal primer site and UMIs were added. MiXCR was run by TCRdb on the 5' RACE reads, yielding one entry per CDR3 protein. The sample yields under 550,000 distinct CDR3 sequences, around a fifth seen once. The chain employs TRBV7-6 and TRBJ2-1; D is perhaps TRBD2 (6 bases). Material: PBMCs, obtained roughly 20 days after the first yellow fever vaccination. This receptor was taken from a man aged 18 to 30 who received the YFV17D yellow fever vaccine. The CDR3 sequence is CASSLRRDFYNEQFF. The CDR3 coding sequence is TGTGCCAGCAGCTTAAGGAGGGACTTCTACAATGAGCAGTTCTTC. Using reference TRBV7-6 and TRBJ2-1 for the parts outside the CDR3, the full variable domain is GAGVSQSPRYKVTKRGQDVALRCDPISGHVSLYWYRQALGQGPEFLTYFNYEAQQDKSGLPNDRFSAERPEGSISTLTIQRTEQRDSAMYRCASSLRRDFYNEQFFGPGTRLTVL.